Listed below are T cell receptor beta chains from one sample, sequenced in a study of cytomegalovirus exposure and HLA in healthy donors. Method: immunoSEQ multiplex PCR; TCRdb's copy keeps in-frame clones and lacks some. Of just under 80,000 clones in the sample, roughly four fifths were seen once. The sample consisted of PBMCs. The receptors were sampled from a man aged 35-49 years in good health and CMV-seronegative. Each CDR3 is given with its conserved first and last residue. D genes are given only for firm matches. Not all rows give a size; the values are once, few, many and, for expanded clones, a class.

d_call,cdr3_length,j_call,clone_size,v_call,cdr3_nt,cdr3_aa
TRBD2,16,TRBJ2-3,.,TRBV5-1,TGCGCCAGCAGCGAATCCCTTAGCGGGGTGGCAGATACGCAGTATTTT,CASSESLSGVADTQYF
.,15,TRBJ2-3,.,TRBV7-6,TGTGCCAGCAGCTTAGGACAGAGAGACACAGATACGCAGTATTTT,CASSLGQRDTDTQYF
TRBD1,15,TRBJ2-1,.,TRBV7-3,TGTGCCAGCAGCTTAAGGGGGACAGGGGCTAATGAGCAGTTCTTC,CASSLRGTGANEQFF
.,15,TRBJ1-5,.,TRBV11-2,TGTGCCAGCAGCTTAGAGTCAGGGGGCAATCAGCCCCAGCATTTT,CASSLESGGNQPQHF
.,19,TRBJ2-5,.,TRBV19,TGTGCCAGTAGTATAGACGGGGGTGCGTTCGGAAAGTACCAAGAGACCCAGTACTTC,CASSIDGGAFGKYQETQYF
.,14,TRBJ1-2,once,TRBV19,TGTGCCAGTAGTATTAGCGGGGGCGGCTATGGCTACACCTTC,CASSISGGGYGYTF
.,14,TRBJ2-3,.,TRBV9,TGTGCCAGCTCCCTGGGGAGCAGCACAGATACGCAGTATTTT,CASSLGSSTDTQYF
.,11,TRBJ2-7,.,TRBV6-1,TGTGCCAGCCGACTAGTCTCCGAGCAGTACTTC,CASRLVSEQYF
.,13,TRBJ1-1,.,TRBV7-9,TGTGCCAGCCAACAGGGAACTAGCACTGAAGCTTTCTTT,CASQQGTSTEAFF
TRBD1,15,TRBJ2-1,.,TRBV30,TGTGCCTGGAGTGTAGTTGACAGGGATTACAATGAGCAGTTCTTC,CAWSVVDRDYNEQFF
.,11,TRBJ2-7,.,TRBV29-1,TGCAGCGGTACCGGGGACTACGAGCAGTACTTC,CSGTGDYEQYF
TRBD1,15,TRBJ2-1,few,TRBV27,TGTGCCAGCAGTTGGGACAGGGCCACACACAATGAGCAGTTCTTC,CASSWDRATHNEQFF
TRBD2,16,TRBJ2-4,few,TRBV7-2,TGTGCCAGCAGCTTGGTCGGGGGGGCGGCCAAAAACATTCAGTACTTC,CASSLVGGAAKNIQYF
.,17,TRBJ1-1,.,TRBV4-2,TGTGCCAGCAGCCCTTCGGTCACAGGGAAGTACGACACTGAAGCTTTCTTT,CASSPSVTGKYDTEAFF
TRBD1,17,TRBJ2-7,.,TRBV25-1,TGTGCCAGCAGTGAAACCCACCCCCGGGACAGGGCCTACGAGCAGTACTTC,CASSETHPRDRAYEQYF
.,15,TRBJ2-7,.,TRBV6-5,TGTGCCAGCAGTTACCAACCGGGTTTCTCCTACGAGCAGTACTTC,CASSYQPGFSYEQYF
TRBD2,16,TRBJ2-7,.,TRBV18,TGTGCCAGCTCACACTCTAGCGGGACCCGCTCCTACGAGCAGTACTTC,CASSHSSGTRSYEQYF
TRBD1,12,TRBJ2-7,.,TRBV10-3,TGTGCCATCAGACGGACAGGCTACGAGCAGTACTTC,CAIRRTGYEQYF
.,16,TRBJ2-1,.,TRBV7-2,TGTGCCAGCAGCTTAGGAGGTGGTCTCGGTTACAATGAGCAGTTCTTC,CASSLGGGLGYNEQFF
TRBD2,15,TRBJ2-5,.,TRBV4-3,TGCGCCAGCAGCCCTGGGACTAGCGGGAAGGAGACCCAGTACTTC,CASSPGTSGKETQYF
.,15,TRBJ1-2,.,TRBV11-2,TGTGCCAGCAGCTTAGAAAGTGGCAGGGGCTATGGCTACACCTTC,CASSLESGRGYGYTF
TRBD1,14,TRBJ2-7,.,TRBV28,TGTGCCAGCACCAAACGCGGACAGGGCTACGAGCAGTACTTC,CASTKRGQGYEQYF
TRBD2,16,TRBJ2-3,.,TRBV7-3,TGTGCCAGCAGCTTCTTTCTAGCGGGAGGGGCAGATACGCAGTATTTT,CASSFFLAGGADTQYF
TRBD2,14,TRBJ2-4,.,TRBV14,TGTGCCAGCAGCCTTGGGGGGGTCAAAAACATTCAGTACTTC,CASSLGGVKNIQYF
.,14,TRBJ2-6,once,TRBV11-2,TGTGCCAGCAGCCCTCTCCTAGGGGCCAACGTCCTGACTTTC,CASSPLLGANVLTF
.,12,TRBJ2-7,few,TRBV30,TGTGCCTGGAGTGGACTATTCTACGAGCAGTACTTC,CAWSGLFYEQYF
TRBD1,16,TRBJ2-7,.,TRBV2,TGTGCCAGCAACCCCACCGGGACAGGGGTAACCTACGAGCAGTACTTC,CASNPTGTGVTYEQYF